These 22 T cell receptor beta chains came from one sample sequenced in a study of blood T cell repertoires in COVID-19. Clones were read by immunoSEQ multiplex PCR, and TCRdb kept only the in-frame ones, dropping some. Found here are about 82,000 clones, around 78% of them singletons; the top ten hold around 33%. Sequences were obtained from peripheral blood. These receptors were taken from a man in his fifties or sixties with COVID-19, enrolled during active disease.

V usage is TRBV7-8 and J usage is TRBJ2-3; 11 bases agree with TRBD2. The V gene end was trimmed by 4 bases and the J gene end by 4 bases; junction bases not matched to a gene: 7. The CDR3 length is 16 residues. Per the germline V gene, CDR1 is SGHVS and CDR2 is FQNEAQ. In DNA, the CDR3 is TGTGCCAGCAGCTCCCCGTCTAGCGGGGGGCCAGATACGCAGTATTTT. Translated, it gives CASSSPSSGGPDTQYF.

The chain links TRBV18 to TRBJ2-1; 12 positions agree with TRBD2. The germline gives CDR1 KGHSH, CDR2 LQKENI. The CDR3 runs 14 residues. V shed 4 bases, J shed 7 bases, and the junction held 2 bases outside the gene matches. This chain's CDR3 is CASSRTSGENEQFF. The CDR3 region has the DNA TGTGCCAGCTCACGGACTAGCGGGGAAAATGAGCAGTTCTTC. Variable domain in full (rest from reference TRBV18 and TRBJ2-1): NAGVMQNPRHLVRRRGQEARLRCSPMKGHSHVYWYRQLPEEGLKFMVYLQKENIIDESGMPKERFSAEFPKEGPSILRIQQVVRGDSAAYFCASSRTSGENEQFFGPGTRLTVL.

This sequence joins TRBV6-6 and TRBJ1-1, with 9 bases fitting TRBD1. CDR3 size: 15 residues. The V gene's germline CDR1 is MNHNY and CDR2 SVGAGI (reference sequence). J was trimmed by 4 bases and V by 5 bases; bases with no gene match: 8. CDR3 bases: TGTGCCAGCAGTAGAGCACAGGGGGCGCGCACTGAAGCTTTCTTT. Protein: CASSRAQGARTEAFF.

The chain combines TRBV2 with TRBJ2-7; TRBD1 might be the D (6 bases). This CDR3 comprises 17 residues. Trimming stripped 3 bases from V and 0 bases from J, with 18 bases between. Germline V lookup: CDR1 SNHLY, CDR2 FYNNEI. The CDR3 loop is CASSDPTQGPSSYEQYF. CDR3 in DNA: TGTGCCAGCAGTGATCCCACTCAGGGGCCAAGCTCCTACGAGCAGTACTTC.

The chain links TRBV5-1 to TRBJ1-1, with a tentative D call TRBD1 (5 bases). Trimming cost V 1 base and J 5 bases, with 12 bases left between them. The CDR3 is 14 amino acids. The germline CDR1 and CDR2 sequences are SGHRS and YFSETQ. CDR3 loop: CASSLSQGGTEAFF. In DNA form, the CDR3 reads TGCGCCAGCAGCTTGTCCCAGGGAGGAACTGAAGCTTTCTTT.

V gene TRBV2 combines with J gene TRBJ1-6; 8 positions agree with TRBD1. V gave up 6 bases and J gave up 8 bases; unmatched junction bases: 3. Germline V gene sequence: CDR1 SNHLY, CDR2 FYNNEI. This CDR3 comprises 13 residues. The CDR3 region has the DNA TGTGCCAGCAGGGACAGGGACCATTCACCCCTCCACTTT. This gives the protein CASRDRDHSPLHF.

V is TRBV9 and J is TRBJ2-1; 11 nucleotides match TRBD1. Germline-derived CDR1 and CDR2 are SGDLS and YYNGEE. The CDR3 length is 14 residues. V lost 4 bases to trimming and J lost 10 bases; unmatched junction nucleotides: 7. This chain's CDR3 is CASSLGQGAREQFF. The CDR3 bases are TGTGCCAGCAGCCTTGGACAGGGGGCGCGGGAGCAGTTCTTC.

This clone was counted only a few times. This sequence joins TRBV3-1 (or the pseudogene TRBV3-2) and TRBJ1-4, with TRBD1 as a possible D gene (6 bases). Looked up from germline, CDR1 is LGHDT and CDR2 is YNNKEL (reference sequence). V was trimmed by 8 bases and J by 0 bases, leaving 16 bases between them. This CDR3 spans 16 amino acids. The CDR3 sequence: CASSTGTLSTNEKLFF. The CDR3 DNA reads TGTGCCAGCTCAACCGGGACACTCTCAACTAATGAAAAACTGTTTTTT.

The chain has TRBV13 and TRBJ2-7; no reliable D call. Trimming left V 2 bases short and J 5 bases short, with 10 bases between. CDR3 length: 13 residues. Germline V gene sequence: CDR1 PRHDT, CDR2 FYEKMQ (reference sequence). The CDR3: CASSLTRYDEQYF. DNA of the CDR3: TGTGCCAGCAGCTTAACGCGGTACGACGAGCAGTACTTC. Full variable domain (rest looked up from reference TRBV13 and TRBJ2-7): AAGVIQSPRHLIKEKRETATLKCYPIPRHDTVYWYQQGPGQDPQFLISFYEKMQSDKGSIPDRFSAQQFSDYHSELNMSSLELGDSALYFCASSLTRYDEQYFGPGTRLTVT.

This clone appeared once. J is TRBJ2-2 and V is TRBV4-3; D is unresolved. CDR3 length: 14 residues. Germline CDR1 is LGHNA and CDR2 is YSLEER. V was pared by 3 bases and J by 2 bases, with 7 bases between. The chain's CDR3 is CASSHLRNTGELFF. CDR3 nucleotide sequence: TGCGCCAGCAGCCATCTTCGTAACACCGGGGAGCTGTTTTTT.

This clone is deemed large. The chain links TRBV5-5 to TRBJ1-2; no reliable D call. Germline V gives CDR1 SGHKS, CDR2 YYEKEE (reference sequence). The CDR3 sequence is 15 residues long. V lost 0 bases and J 4 bases, leaving 13 bases between the germline ends. CDR3 sequence: CASSLEQSLSYGYTF. The DNA of the CDR3 is TGTGCCAGCAGCTTGGAACAGAGCTTAAGCTATGGCTACACCTTC. Combining the CDR3 with reference TRBV5-5 and TRBJ1-2 gives the whole variable domain DAGVTQSPTHLIKTRGQQVTLRCSPISGHKSVSWYQQVLGQGPQFIFQYYEKEERGRGNFPDRFSARQFPNYSSELNVNALLLGDSALYLCASSLEQSLSYGYTFGSGTRLTVV.

The rearrangement uses TRBV6-5 and TRBJ2-4; D is undetermined. Per germline, CDR1 MNHEY and CDR2 SVGAGI. This CDR3 contains 14 residues. The V end lost 7 bases, the J end lost 9 bases, and 19 bases lay between the germline ends. CDR3 in amino acids: CASTPSGFGLIQYF. The CDR3 DNA reads as TGTGCCAGCACTCCCTCAGGCTTTGGGCTCATTCAGTACTTC.

The rearrangement joins TRBV19 to TRBJ1-3; TRBD1 might be the D (5 bases). Looked up from germline, CDR1 is LNHDA and CDR2 is SQIVND (reference sequence). The CDR3 consists of 15 residues. The V end was cut by 7 bases, the J end by 4 bases, with 17 bases between. The CDR3 bases are TGTGCCAGTACATTGAATCAGGGCGGAGGAAACACCATATATTTT. Translation gives CASTLNQGGGNTIYF. Based on the CDR3 plus reference TRBV19 and TRBJ1-3, the full variable domain is DGGITQSPKYLFRKEGQNVTLSCEQNLNHDAMYWYRQDPGQGLRLIYYSQIVNDFQKGDIAEGYSVSREKKESFPLTVTSAQKNPTAFYLCASTLNQGGGNTIYFGEGSWLTVV.

The J gene is TRBJ1-2, the V gene TRBV10-3; the match to TRBD1 covers 9 bases. The V gene's germline CDR1 is ENHRY and CDR2 SYGVKD. The V gene end was trimmed by 10 bases and the J gene end by 2 bases; junction bases not matched to a gene: 5. The CDR3 has 13 amino acids. The CDR3 sequence: CATTDRGNYGYTF. The CDR3, as DNA: TGTGCCACCACGGACAGGGGAAACTATGGCTACACCTTC.

The chain is built from TRBV7-2 and TRBJ2-7, with 8 bases fitting TRBD2. Trimming took 7 bases from V and 5 from J; bases not matched to a gene: 13. The germline V gene encodes CDR1 SGHTA and CDR2 FQGNSA. This CDR3 region has 15 residues. The CDR3 DNA sequence: TGTGCCAGCAAAAGAGACGGGAGGGTTTTCGACGAGCAGTACTTC. It is translated as CASKRDGRVFDEQYF.

This sequence joins TRBV5-5 and TRBJ2-3; weak D call: TRBD2 (7 bases). The CDR3 has 16 amino acids. Germline V gives CDR1 SGHKS, CDR2 YYEKEE (reference sequence). DNA for the CDR3: TGTCCCTCCTGGTTGGGTGGGGGGGGGCGGGCCCTCCCTGGGTATTTT. Protein: CPSWLGGGGRALPGYF.

This clone was seen a few times. The chain employs TRBV4-1 and TRBJ2-1, with TRBD2 identical over 10 bases. The CDR3 loop spans 16 amino acids. Losses at the gene ends were 2 bases for V and 4 bases for J; bases not matched to a gene: 5. Germline V gene lookup returns CDR1 MGHRA and CDR2 YSYEKL. The CDR3, as DNA: TGCGCCAGCAGCCAACGAAGCGGGAGGGGGTACAATGAGCAGTTCTTC. Its translation: CASSQRSGRGYNEQFF.

This chain uses TRBV7-6 with TRBJ2-1; 10 positions match TRBD2. The CDR3 covers 17 residues. The V segment lost 1 base and the J segment 4 bases; nucleotides outside the gene matches: 7. Germline V CDR1 and CDR2: SGHVS, FNYEAQ. The CDR3: CASSLDLGLAAYNEQFF. DNA for the CDR3: TGTGCCAGCAGCTTAGACCTCGGACTAGCGGCTTACAATGAGCAGTTCTTC. The full variable domain, in which reference TRBV7-6 and TRBJ2-1 provide the parts outside the CDR3, is GAGVSQSPRYKVTKRGQDVALRCDPISGHVSLYWYRQALGQGPEFLTYFNYEAQQDKSGLPNDRFSAERPEGSISTLTIQRTEQRDSAMYRCASSLDLGLAAYNEQFFGPGTRLTVL.

The CDR3, as DNA: TGCAGTGCTAGTGCCGGAGGCTCAAAACTAGCCAAAAACATTCAGTACTTC. It encodes CSASAGGSKLAKNIQYF. The V gene is TRBV20-1, the J gene TRBJ2-4; possibly TRBD2 for D (5 bases). The CDR3 contains 17 residues. The germline V and J ends were trimmed by 3 bases and 0 bases, with 18 bases remaining between them. Germline values: CDR1 DFQATT, CDR2 SNEGSKA (reference sequence).

V is TRBV9 and J is TRBJ1-2, with 7 bases aligning to TRBD1. Trimming removed 4 bases from V and 2 bases from J; junction bases left unmatched: 8. Germline loops: CDR1 SGDLS, CDR2 YYNGEE. The CDR3 is 15 amino acids. The CDR3 region is CASSPRGQKNYGYTF. DNA for the CDR3: TGTGCCAGCAGCCCCCGGGGACAGAAGAACTATGGCTACACCTTC.

V and J are TRBV19 and TRBJ1-5; 10 bases map to TRBD1. The germline V gene has CDR1 LNHDA and CDR2 SQIVND (reference sequence). The trim removed 4 bases at V and 2 bases at J, leaving 20 bases unmatched. This CDR3 has 21 residues. The CDR3 sequence: CASSTDKPGQGILVGNQPQHF. CDR3 in DNA: TGTGCCAGTAGTACCGACAAGCCGGGACAGGGGATTTTAGTTGGCAATCAGCCCCAGCATTTT.

The rearrangement links TRBV5-1 to TRBJ2-5; 8 nucleotides match TRBD1. V lost 0 bases to trimming and J lost 4 bases; unmatched junction nucleotides: 8. Germline CDR1 is SGHRS and CDR2 is YFSETQ. CDR3 length: 16 residues. CDR3 nucleotides: TGCGCCAGCAGCTTGGATGGACAGGGAATTGGAGAGACCCAGTACTTC. Its protein is CASSLDGQGIGETQYF.